A single sample gave rise to the 17 T cell receptor beta chains below, sequenced in a study of cytomegalovirus exposure and HLA in healthy donors. Primers included in the PCR were 60 Vbeta and 13 Jbeta primers. Data came from immunoSEQ multiplex PCR; TCRdb stores just in-frame clones and leaves some out. The sample consists of 150,000 to 200,000 clones, almost 85% of them appearing once. What was sequenced was PBMCs. These receptors originate from a girl aged 5-17 years in good health and CMV-seropositive.

The V call is TRBV5-1, the J call TRBJ1-1; D remains unclear. The CDR3 has 15 residues. V dropped 2 bases and J dropped 1 base, with 12 bases sitting between them. The germline V gene encodes CDR1 SGHRS and CDR2 YFSETQ. CDR3 residues: CASSLHARQNTEAFF. The CDR3 DNA reads TGCGCCAGCAGCTTACACGCCAGGCAGAACACTGAAGCTTTCTTT.

CDR3 residues: CASSQEGHRNQPQHF. The DNA of the CDR3 is TGCGCCAGCAGCCAAGAGGGACACCGCAATCAGCCCCAGCATTTT. The V gene is TRBV4-1, the J gene TRBJ1-5; TRBD1 might be the D (6 bases). V lost 0 bases, J lost 2 bases, and 8 bases lay in between. CDR1 and CDR2 from the germline V gene are MGHRA and YSYEKL. The CDR3 runs 15 residues.

This chain connects TRBV10-3 to TRBJ1-2; TRBD1 matches 8 bases. Germline CDR1 and CDR2: ENHRY and SYGVKD. This CDR3 contains 14 residues. V lost 7 bases, J lost 0 bases, and 4 bases stayed unmatched. The CDR3 is CAIKSDRANYGYTF. CDR3 coding DNA: TGTGCCATCAAATCGGACAGGGCTAACTATGGCTACACCTTC.

This chain joins TRBV9 and TRBJ2-2; a possible D gene is TRBD2 (6 bases). From germline, CDR1 is SGDLS and CDR2 YYNGEE. The CDR3 runs 16 residues. V lost 3 bases to trimming and J lost 5 bases, with 17 bases between them. CDR3: CASSGSTGTETGELFF. As DNA, the CDR3 is TGTGCCAGCAGCGGATCAACCGGGACTGAGACCGGGGAGCTGTTTTTT.

The chain carries TRBV19 and TRBJ1-4; D is perhaps TRBD1 (6 bases). This CDR3 has 17 amino acids. V was pared by 5 bases and J by 0 bases, with 16 bases between. CDR1 and CDR2 from the germline V gene are LNHDA and SQIVND (reference sequence). The DNA for the CDR3 is TGTGCCAGTAGTGATTCAGGGGATGGATCAACTAATGAAAAACTGTTTTTT. Translating it yields CASSDSGDGSTNEKLFF.

Concerning this clone: One end of the junction fails to match germline, which may point to a read error. The chain combines TRBV27 with TRBJ1-2, with 9 bases aligning to TRBD1. The CDR3 spans 13 residues. Germline lookup yields CDR1 MNHEY and CDR2 SMNVEV (reference sequence). This CDR3 reads CASSLSGTGRGVF. The DNA for the CDR3 is TGTGCCAGCAGTTTATCGGGGACAGGGCGGGGAGTCTTC.

J is TRBJ1-6 and V is TRBV5-1; D is undetermined. Germline V CDR1 and CDR2: SGHRS, YFSETQ. The length of the CDR3 is 15 residues. Trimming cost V 2 bases and J 5 bases, with 11 bases left between them. CDR3 amino acids: CASSLETGDNSPLHF. Here the CDR3 DNA reads TGCGCCAGCAGCTTAGAGACTGGCGATAATTCACCCCTCCACTTT.

This clone occurred once. The V call is TRBV10-1, the J call TRBJ2-7; 8 positions match TRBD1. The CDR3 extends over 16 amino acids. V lost 3 bases and J lost 3; bases outside the gene matches: 10. Germline assignment: CDR1 WNHNN and CDR2 SYGVQD (reference sequence). The CDR3 sequence: CASSDPFKTGDYEQYF. For the CDR3, the DNA is TGCGCCAGCAGTGACCCCTTTAAGACAGGGGACTACGAGCAGTACTTC.

The rearrangement uses TRBV4-2 and TRBJ2-6, with 10 bases that match TRBD2. V trimming: 3 bases; J trimming: 1 base; junction bases outside the gene matches: 12. CDR3 length: 20 residues. In germline, CDR1 is LGHNA, CDR2 YNFKEQ. The CDR3 reads CASSHLVAGGAGSGANVLTF. The CDR3 nucleotides read TGTGCCAGCAGCCACCTCGTAGCGGGGGGCGCAGGGTCTGGGGCCAACGTCCTGACTTTC.

The rearrangement joins TRBV4-1 to TRBJ1-1; 7 positions match TRBD1. Germline lookup yields CDR1 MGHRA and CDR2 YSYEKL. J gave up 1 base and V 1 base, and 3 bases lay outside the gene matches. The CDR3 loop spans 15 amino acids. As DNA, the CDR3 is TGCGCCAGCAGCCAAGGCAGGGGGGAGAACACTGAAGCTTTCTTT. It is translated as CASSQGRGENTEAFF.

The chain combines TRBV13 with TRBJ2-1, with 12 bases fitting TRBD1. Germline V gene lookup returns CDR1 PRHDT and CDR2 FYEKMQ (reference sequence). This CDR3 region has 19 residues. V was clipped by 5 bases and J by 0 bases; unmatched bases: 11. The CDR3 loop reads CASSPGTGGAGHSYNEQFF. In nucleotides, the CDR3 is TGTGCCAGCAGCCCAGGGACAGGGGGCGCGGGTCACTCCTACAATGAGCAGTTCTTC.

The V call is TRBV13, the J call TRBJ2-6, with D perhaps TRBD2 (5 bases). Germline V gene sequence: CDR1 PRHDT, CDR2 FYEKMQ (reference sequence). V was cut by 2 bases and J by 1 base, with 21 bases left in between. The CDR3 covers 20 residues. The CDR3: CASSLSRAGDDRSGANVLTF. CDR3 DNA sequence: TGTGCCAGCAGCTTAAGTCGCGCGGGCGACGACCGATCTGGGGCCAACGTCCTGACTTTC.

The chain carries TRBV10-2 and TRBJ1-1; maybe TRBD1 (6 bases). The V and J ends lost 6 bases and 5 bases respectively, with 19 bases between them. The germline gives CDR1 WSHSY, CDR2 SAAADI. The CDR3 length is 15 residues. In nucleotides, the CDR3 is TGCGCCAGCAGCGAACTCGGGGGAGGGGGGACTGAAGCTTTCTTT. Translating it yields CASSELGGGGTEAFF.

The chain recombines TRBV9 with TRBJ1-3, with TRBD1 matching 9 bases. V lost 3 bases, J lost 2 bases, and 12 bases stayed unmatched. Germline loops: CDR1 SGDLS, CDR2 YYNGEE. The CDR3 runs 18 residues. The CDR3 loop reads CASSDPGQGGGPGNTIYF. The CDR3 DNA reads TGTGCCAGCAGCGATCCGGGACAGGGAGGAGGTCCTGGAAACACCATATATTTT.

The chain couples TRBV13 to TRBJ1-1; the D gene is possibly TRBD1 (5 bases). Trimming took 6 bases from V and 1 from J, leaving 15 bases between them. The CDR3 totals 15 residues. Germline-derived CDR1 and CDR2 are PRHDT and FYEKMQ (reference sequence). In nucleotides, the CDR3 is TGTGCCAGCAGTCCAGACAGATTGGAGAACACTGAAGCTTTCTTT. Residues: CASSPDRLENTEAFF.

The chain carries TRBV2 and TRBJ2-2; TRBD1 aligns across 7 bases. The germline V gene has CDR1 SNHLY and CDR2 FYNNEI. V lost 8 bases and J lost 0; bases outside the gene matches: 6. The CDR3 loop spans 15 amino acids. The DNA for the CDR3 is TGTGCCAGCTTGCTGGGACAGACGAACACCGGGGAGCTGTTTTTT. It yields the protein CASLLGQTNTGELFF.

This clone was seen a handful of times. The junction does not match germline at one end; this may be a read error. V is TRBV5-4 and J is TRBJ2-7; 9 nucleotides line up with TRBD2. CDR1 SGHNT and CDR2 YYREEE come from the germline V gene (reference sequence). This CDR3 has 17 residues. CDR3 amino acids: CASSLVVVAGDSNEQYF. The CDR3 DNA sequence: TGTGCCAGCAGCTTAGTTGTTGTAGCGGGGGACTCCAACGAGCAGTACTTC.